Listed below are T cell receptor beta chains from one sample, sequenced in a study of blood T cell repertoires in COVID-19. Measured with immunoSEQ multiplex PCR; TCRdb has only the in-frame clones, and not every one. The table records 250,000 to 400,000 clones, about nine tenths of them present only once. The sample was peripheral blood. These receptors all come from a man in his forties or fifties with active or convalescent COVID-19. CDR3s leave out the opening cysteine and the closing phenylalanine or tryptophan. Fields, in order: D gene, V gene, CDR3 length, CDR3 protein. D genes are given only for firm matches.

.	TRBV6-5	13	ASSYGGASTDTQY
TRBD1	TRBV5-1	12	ASSFETGVHEQY
TRBD1	TRBV29-1	12	SVRQGGSNQPQH
TRBD1	TRBV10-3	12	AISVGQGTDTQY
TRBD1	TRBV9	13	ASSDRQGLRNTIY
.	TRBV2	10	ASKEQSYEQY
.	TRBV4-1	10	ASPWAVQPQH
.	TRBV6-5	14	ASSYNQQVSNYGYT
.	TRBV3-1/TRBV3-2	12	ASSWGSGDNEQF
TRBD1	TRBV6-1	16	ASSKGSGQGINQETQY
.	TRBV18	13	ASSLSAGYTDTQY
TRBD2	TRBV6-2/TRBV6-3	14	ASSLTGTSGSYEQY
TRBD2	TRBV28	13	ASSQTSGMNNEQF
.	TRBV6-4	18	ASSTHPVGTYVNSNQPQH
TRBD2	TRBV5-1	12	ASEGLAGTGELF
TRBD2	TRBV4-2	13	ASSSGTSEPHEQF
.	TRBV27	10	ASSPFIGELF
TRBD1	TRBV11-2	13	ASSPQGGLNTEAF
TRBD1	TRBV2	12	ASRGDRGPYEQY
TRBD1	TRBV6-6	13	ASSWGQISNQPQH
TRBD1	TRBV11-1	9	ASRQGSEQY
TRBD1	TRBV6-6	14	ASSREGTDSNYGYT
TRBD1	TRBV7-9	16	ASSMRQGRSSGANVLT
.	TRBV5-4	13	ASSLPGSSGNTIY
TRBD1	TRBV29-1	11	SAGQGGTYEQY
.	TRBV7-9	11	ASSLAGAVRGL
.	TRBV6-6	12	ASSGLLSGNTIY